These T cell receptor beta chains were read from a single sample in a study of blood T cell repertoires in COVID-19. Clones were sequenced by immunoSEQ multiplex PCR, and TCRdb holds only the in-frame ones, with some missing. This sample yields 69,000 or so clones, of which roughly 80% are seen a single time; nearly 5% belongs to the top ten. The sequencing sample was made of peripheral blood. These receptors were obtained from a woman older than 75 with active or convalescent COVID-19. The CDR3 runs from the conserved cysteine through the conserved F or W. The order of the fields is V gene, D gene, J gene, clone size, CDR3 protein, CDR3 DNA. The D gene is left open where the match is weak. The size field is filled for only some rows; it gives once, few, many or a size class.

TRBV11-2	TRBD2	TRBJ2-1	NA	CASSLGVVAGVGSEQFF	TGTGCCAGCAGCTTAGGGGTGGTAGCGGGAGTGGGTAGTGAGCAGTTCTTC
TRBV7-3	NA	TRBJ2-3	NA	CASSLTSSSTDTQYF	TGTGCCAGCAGCTTGACTTCCTCTAGCACAGATACGCAGTATTTT
TRBV7-9	NA	TRBJ2-1	once	CASSLEQGGFYEQFF	TGTGCCAGCAGCTTAGAACAGGGTGGATTCTATGAGCAGTTCTTC
TRBV7-2	NA	TRBJ2-5	NA	CASSPSGIGGETQYF	TGTGCCAGCAGTCCCTCAGGGATAGGAGGGGAGACCCAGTACTTC
TRBV5-5	NA	TRBJ2-7	NA	CASSLEGTAGEQYF	TGTGCCAGCAGCTTGGAAGGGACGGCGGGGGAGCAGTACTTC
TRBV30	NA	TRBJ1-1	NA	CAWIKANTEAFF	TGTGCCTGGATAAAAGCCAACACTGAAGCTTTCTTT
TRBV5-1	TRBD2	TRBJ2-3	NA	CASSMGLAGNTDTQYF	TGCGCCAGCAGCATGGGACTAGCGGGGAACACAGATACGCAGTATTTT
TRBV30	NA	TRBJ1-4	NA	CAWSVQVWIEKLFF	TGTGCCTGGAGTGTACAGGTTTGGATTGAAAAACTGTTTTTT
TRBV5-5	NA	TRBJ2-3	NA	CASSLPGHTDTQYF	TGTGCCAGCAGCTTACCGGGACACACAGATACGCAGTATTTT
TRBV12-5	TRBD1	TRBJ1-4	NA	CASGLLTGTGGRANEKLFF	TGTGCTAGTGGTTTGCTTACCGGGACAGGGGGCAGAGCTAATGAAAAACTGTTTTTT
TRBV30	NA	TRBJ2-5	NA	CAWSVRPGTQYF	TGTGCCTGGAGTGTACGTCCCGGGACCCAGTACTTC
TRBV7-2	TRBD2	TRBJ2-7	NA	CASSPPSGTYEQYF	TGTGCCAGCAGCCCCCCTAGCGGGACCTACGAGCAGTACTTC
TRBV27	NA	TRBJ1-3	NA	CASSFRGSLDNTIYF	TGTGCCAGCAGTTTTCGAGGGTCTCTTGATAACACCATATATTTT
TRBV5-4	TRBD2	TRBJ2-1	NA	CASSLSAGGPGNEQFF	TGTGCCAGCAGCTTGTCAGCGGGGGGGCCTGGTAATGAGCAGTTCTTC
TRBV5-6	NA	TRBJ2-3	NA	CASSLAVYSTDTQYF	TGTGCCAGCAGCTTGGCCGTATATAGCACAGATACGCAGTATTTT
TRBV6-1	NA	TRBJ2-7	NA	CASSEVGGPSYEQYF	TGTGCCAGCAGTGAAGTAGGGGGTCCGTCCTACGAGCAGTACTTC
TRBV9	NA	TRBJ2-3	NA	CASSGIAFTDTQYF	TGTGCCAGCAGCGGTATAGCATTCACAGATACGCAGTATTTT
TRBV4-1	NA	TRBJ1-4	NA	CASSPPGATNEKLFF	TGCGCCAGCAGCCCGCCTGGAGCAACTAATGAAAAACTGTTTTTT
TRBV6-2/TRBV6-3	TRBD1	TRBJ1-2	NA	CASSSRKDRARGNYGYTF	TGTGCCAGCAGTTCCCGAAAGGACAGGGCGAGGGGAAACTATGGCTACACCTTC
TRBV11-3	NA	TRBJ2-6	NA	CASSLGLGVSGANVLTF	TGTGCCAGCAGCTTAGGTCTCGGGGTCTCTGGGGCCAACGTCCTGACTTTC
TRBV28	TRBD2	TRBJ2-3	NA	CASRLGLANADTQYF	TGTGCCAGCAGGTTGGGACTAGCGAATGCAGATACGCAGTATTTT
TRBV2	NA	TRBJ2-2	NA	CASRFVQGSTGELFF	TGTGCCAGCAGATTCGTCCAGGGGAGCACCGGGGAGCTGTTTTTT
TRBV6-2/TRBV6-3	NA	TRBJ2-6	medium-sized	CASSSWVRSSGANVLTF	TGTGCCAGCAGTTCGTGGGTAAGGAGCTCTGGGGCCAACGTCCTGACTTTC
TRBV13	TRBD1	TRBJ2-7	NA	CASSFRQGAGEQYF	TGTGCCAGCAGCTTTCGACAGGGGGCAGGCGAGCAGTACTTC
TRBV2	TRBD2	TRBJ2-1	NA	CASRTSGGNEQFF	TGTGCCAGCCGGACTAGCGGAGGCAATGAGCAGTTCTTC
TRBV7-3	TRBD1	TRBJ1-2	NA	CASSVGQGSGYTF	TGTGCCAGCAGCGTCGGACAGGGGAGCGGCTACACCTTC
TRBV19	NA	TRBJ2-5	NA	CASSIRETQYF	TGTGCCAGTAGTATTAGAGAGACCCAGTACTTC
TRBV27	TRBD1	TRBJ1-2	NA	CASSFTGTAYGYTF	TGTGCCAGCAGTTTCACCGGGACAGCGTATGGCTACACCTTC
TRBV12-5	NA	TRBJ1-5	NA	CASGGGGNQPQHF	TGTGCTAGTGGGGGGGGAGGAAATCAGCCCCAGCATTTT
TRBV7-6	TRBD1	TRBJ2-6	NA	CASSATGGDVSGANVLTF	TGTGCCAGCAGCGCAACAGGGGGCGATGTCTCTGGGGCCAACGTCCTGACTTTC
TRBV28	TRBD1	TRBJ1-2	NA	CASSPQGGYGYTF	TGTGCCAGCAGTCCACAGGGGGGCTATGGCTACACCTTC
TRBV3-1/TRBV3-2	NA	TRBJ2-6	NA	CASSQDLSGANVLTF	TGTGCCAGCAGCCAAGACTTATCTGGGGCCAACGTCCTGACTTTC
TRBV18	NA	TRBJ2-7	NA	CASQDSQSEQYF	TGTGCCAGCCAGGACAGTCAATCCGAGCAGTACTTC
TRBV7-2	NA	TRBJ2-7	NA	CASSLGERSYEQYF	TGTGCCAGCAGCTTAGGGGAGCGTTCCTACGAGCAGTACTTC
TRBV14	NA	TRBJ1-2	NA	CASSRDTSYGYTF	TGTGCCAGCAGCCGGGACACTTCCTATGGCTACACCTTC
TRBV5-1	NA	TRBJ1-4	NA	CASSDGANEKLFF	TGCGCCAGCTCCGATGGAGCTAATGAAAAACTGTTTTTT
TRBV10-1	TRBD1	TRBJ2-1	NA	CASGIGQGVYEQFF	TGCGCCAGCGGGATAGGACAGGGGGTGTATGAGCAGTTCTTC
TRBV30	NA	TRBJ2-7	NA	CAWSVNGGPYEQYF	TGTGCCTGGAGTGTAAACGGGGGTCCCTACGAGCAGTACTTC
TRBV5-1	TRBD1	TRBJ2-7	NA	CASSPDRATLLYEQYF	TGCGCCAGCAGCCCGGACAGGGCAACACTTCTCTACGAGCAGTACTTC
TRBV6-2/TRBV6-3	NA	TRBJ1-5	few	CASSYTGSMAIQAQHF	TGTGCCAGCAGTTACACCGGCAGTATGGCTATCCAGGCCCAGCATTTT
TRBV4-1	NA	TRBJ1-5	NA	CASSQEGPVNQPQHF	TGCGCCAGCAGCCAAGAGGGGCCAGTCAATCAGCCCCAGCATTTT
TRBV10-2	TRBD1	TRBJ1-2	NA	CASSEWTGGGYTF	TGCGCCAGCAGTGAGTGGACAGGGGGCGGCTACACCTTC